A selection of T cell receptor beta chains follows, all from one sample in a study of T cells in localized non-small cell lung cancer. The protocol was immunoSEQ multiplex PCR, while the TCRdb copy is restricted to in-frame clones and leaves out a portion. The table has 25,000 to 35,000 clones, 91% seen once; the top ten hold roughly 28%. The sequenced sample was peripheral blood, obtained before any cancer treatment. These receptors all stem from a female donor aged 60 or older with stage I lung adenocarcinoma. Both conserved end residues are part of each CDR3. The order of the fields is V gene, J gene, CDR3 protein.

v_gene: TRBV28; j_gene: TRBJ1-1; CDR3aa: CASSSPTGRWTEAFF
v_gene: TRBV10-3; j_gene: TRBJ1-6; CDR3aa: CAISGDAKNSPLHF
v_gene: TRBV7-9; j_gene: TRBJ2-2; CDR3aa: CASSSSSGSGTGELFF
v_gene: TRBV5-8; j_gene: TRBJ1-6; CDR3aa: CASSGDNSGSPLHF
v_gene: TRBV4-2; j_gene: TRBJ2-1; CDR3aa: CASSQGPSTYNEQFF
v_gene: TRBV18; j_gene: TRBJ2-7; CDR3aa: CASSPAGRGQYEQYF
v_gene: TRBV11-2; j_gene: TRBJ2-3; CDR3aa: CASSLEISNTDTQYF
v_gene: TRBV5-1; j_gene: TRBJ2-2; CDR3aa: CASSFSGVRTGELFF
v_gene: TRBV21-1; j_gene: TRBJ2-1; CDR3aa: CASSSSNAWTRYEQFF
v_gene: TRBV6-6; j_gene: TRBJ1-5; CDR3aa: CASSSKGHQPQHF
v_gene: TRBV4-1; j_gene: TRBJ1-1; CDR3aa: CARTGLNTEAFF
v_gene: TRBV7-9; j_gene: TRBJ1-4; CDR3aa: CASRTVSSEKLFF
v_gene: TRBV7-9; j_gene: TRBJ2-1; CDR3aa: CASSSNPGASSYNEQFF
v_gene: TRBV2; j_gene: TRBJ2-1; CDR3aa: CASSVDRSTREQFF
v_gene: TRBV27; j_gene: TRBJ1-1; CDR3aa: CASSLWGARNTEAFF
v_gene: TRBV28; j_gene: TRBJ1-3; CDR3aa: CASSFYPSGNTIYF
v_gene: TRBV18; j_gene: TRBJ1-4; CDR3aa: CASSPPGRLNEKLFF
v_gene: TRBV15; j_gene: TRBJ1-1; CDR3aa: CATSTRWGADTEAFF